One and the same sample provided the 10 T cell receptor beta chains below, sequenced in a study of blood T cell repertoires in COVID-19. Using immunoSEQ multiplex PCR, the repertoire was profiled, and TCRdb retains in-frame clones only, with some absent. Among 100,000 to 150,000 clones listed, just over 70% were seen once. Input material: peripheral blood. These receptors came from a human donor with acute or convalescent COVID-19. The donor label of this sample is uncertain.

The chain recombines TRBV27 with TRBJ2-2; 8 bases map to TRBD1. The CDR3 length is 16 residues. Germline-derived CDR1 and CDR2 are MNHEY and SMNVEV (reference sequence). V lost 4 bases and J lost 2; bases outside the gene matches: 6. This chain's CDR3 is CASSSTGTGNTGELFF. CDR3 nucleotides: TGTGCCAGCAGTTCTACCGGGACAGGAAACACCGGGGAGCTGTTTTTT.

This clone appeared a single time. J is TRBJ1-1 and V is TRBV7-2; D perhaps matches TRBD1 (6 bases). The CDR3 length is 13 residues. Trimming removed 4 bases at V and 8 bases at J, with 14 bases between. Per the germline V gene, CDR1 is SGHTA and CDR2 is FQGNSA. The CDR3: CASSSQGYSEAFF. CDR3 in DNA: TGTGCCAGCAGCTCACAGGGATACTCGGAAGCTTTCTTT. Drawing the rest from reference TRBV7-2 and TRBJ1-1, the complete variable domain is GAGVSQSPSNKVTEKGKDVELRCDPISGHTALYWYRQSLGQGLEFLIYFQGNSAPDKSGLPSDRFSAERTGGSVSTLTIQRTQQEDSAVYLCASSSQGYSEAFFGQGTRLTVV.

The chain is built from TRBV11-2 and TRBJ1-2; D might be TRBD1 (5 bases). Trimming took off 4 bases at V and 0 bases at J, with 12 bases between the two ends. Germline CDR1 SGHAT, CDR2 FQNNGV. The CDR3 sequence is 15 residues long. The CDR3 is CASSWGTGANYGYTF. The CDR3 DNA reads TGTGCCAGCAGCTGGGGAACAGGTGCTAACTATGGCTACACCTTC.

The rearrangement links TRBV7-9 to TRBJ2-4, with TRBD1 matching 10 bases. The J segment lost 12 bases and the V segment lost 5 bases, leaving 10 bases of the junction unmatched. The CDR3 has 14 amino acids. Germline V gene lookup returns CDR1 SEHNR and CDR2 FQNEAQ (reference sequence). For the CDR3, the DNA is TGTGCCAGCAGCCAGCCGGGACAGGGGATAGCTCAGTACTTC. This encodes CASSQPGQGIAQYF.

CDR3 loop: CATSDGTGVQDTQYF. As DNA, the CDR3 is TGTGCCACCAGTGATGGGACAGGGGTCCAAGATACGCAGTATTTT. The V gene is TRBV24-1, the J gene TRBJ2-3; TRBD1 matches 10 bases. With 3 bases clipped from V and 5 bases from J, the junction kept 4 bases outside the gene matches. CDR1 KGHDR and CDR2 SFDVKD come from the germline V gene. The CDR3 consists of 15 residues.

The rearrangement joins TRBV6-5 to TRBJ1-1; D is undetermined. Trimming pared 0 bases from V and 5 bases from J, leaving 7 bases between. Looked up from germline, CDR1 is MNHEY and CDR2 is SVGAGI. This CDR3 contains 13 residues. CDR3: CASSYSGRTEAFF. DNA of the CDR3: TGTGCCAGCAGTTACTCGGGGAGGACTGAAGCTTTCTTT.

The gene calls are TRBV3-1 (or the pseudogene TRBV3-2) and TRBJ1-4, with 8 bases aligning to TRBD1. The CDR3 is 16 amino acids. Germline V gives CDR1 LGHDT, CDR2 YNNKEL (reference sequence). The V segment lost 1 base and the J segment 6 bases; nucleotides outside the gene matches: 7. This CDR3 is CASSQGGQGADEKLFF. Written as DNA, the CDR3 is TGTGCCAGCAGCCAAGGTGGGCAGGGGGCTGATGAAAAACTGTTTTTT.

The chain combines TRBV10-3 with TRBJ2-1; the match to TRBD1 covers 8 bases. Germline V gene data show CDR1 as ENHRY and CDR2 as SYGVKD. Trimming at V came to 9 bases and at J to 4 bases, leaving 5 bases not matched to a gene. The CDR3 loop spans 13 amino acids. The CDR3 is CAIDDRGYNEQFF. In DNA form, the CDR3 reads TGTGCCATTGACGACAGGGGATACAATGAGCAGTTCTTC.

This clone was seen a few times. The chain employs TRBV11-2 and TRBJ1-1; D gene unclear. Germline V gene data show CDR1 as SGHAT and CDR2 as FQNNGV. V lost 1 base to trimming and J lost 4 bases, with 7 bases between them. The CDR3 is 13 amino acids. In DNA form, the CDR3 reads TGTGCCAGCAGCTTAGGACCAGGCACTGAAGCTTTCTTT. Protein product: CASSLGPGTEAFF. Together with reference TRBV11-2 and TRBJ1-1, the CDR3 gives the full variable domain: EAGVAQSPRYKIIEKRQSVAFWCNPISGHATLYWYQQILGQGPKLLIQFQNNGVVDDSQLPKDRFSAERLKGVDSTLKIQPAKLEDSAVYLCASSLGPGTEAFFGQGTRLTVV.

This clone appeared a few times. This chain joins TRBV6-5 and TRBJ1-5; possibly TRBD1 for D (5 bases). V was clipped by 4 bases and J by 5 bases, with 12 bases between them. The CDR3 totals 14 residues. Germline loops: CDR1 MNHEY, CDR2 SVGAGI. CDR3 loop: CASSLQPGYQPQHF. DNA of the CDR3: TGTGCCAGCAGTTTACAACCAGGGTATCAGCCCCAGCATTTT.